These T cell receptor beta chains were read from a single sample in a study of identical twins. One entry per CDR3 protein results from TCRdb running MiXCR on the 5' RACE reads. The data contain 200,000 or so distinct CDR3 sequences, 15% of them seen just once; the ten biggest clones take up about 38%. The same data also contributed to another study, on T cells expressing NK-cell markers.

Sequenced input: CD8+ T cells sorted from blood. These receptors originate from a woman aged 18-29 years in good health. Both conserved end residues are part of each CDR3. D genes are given only for firm matches. Size is omitted from some rows. Given values are once, few, many or a class for expanded clones.

>-|TRBJ2-7|-|TRBV4-2
CASSPRASSYEQYF
TGTGCCAGCAGCCCCCGAGCTAGCTCCTACGAGCAGTACTTC
>-|TRBJ2-2|-|TRBV12-3/TRBV12-4
CASRATVNTGELFF
TGTGCCAGCAGGGCGACAGTGAACACCGGGGAGCTGTTTTTT
>-|TRBJ1-1|-|TRBV14
CASSFSTWGLNTEAFF
TGTGCCAGCAGCTTTTCCACCTGGGGTTTGAACACTGAAGCTTTCTTT
>-|TRBJ2-3|-|TRBV5-5
CASSLGVGDRHTDTQYF
TGTGCCAGCAGCTTGGGGGTGGGTGATCGGCACACAGATACGCAGTATTTT
>TRBD1|TRBJ2-7|few|TRBV20-1
CSARDRAQGYEQYF
TGCAGTGCTAGAGATCGGGCACAGGGGTACGAGCAGTACTTC
>TRBD2|TRBJ2-7|few|TRBV10-3
CAISGTSGSYEQYF
TGTGCCATCAGTGGGACTAGCGGTTCCTACGAGCAGTACTTC
>-|TRBJ2-1|-|TRBV4-1
CASSQDVAPNEQFF
TGCGCCAGCAGCCAAGATGTGGCCCCCAATGAGCAGTTCTTC
>-|TRBJ2-1|few|TRBV24-1
CATSDSGLEIGQFF
TGTGCCACCAGTGATTCAGGACTCGAAATAGGGCAGTTCTTC
>TRBD2|TRBJ2-3|few|TRBV10-2
CASSEPGTTKGTDTQYF
TGCGCCAGCAGTGAACCCGGGACTACTAAGGGCACAGATACGCAGTATTTT
>-|TRBJ2-3|-|TRBV19
CASSSGSTDTQYF
TGTGCCAGTAGTTCCGGGAGCACAGATACGCAGTATTTT
>-|TRBJ2-7|-|TRBV12-3/TRBV12-4
CASSLGGIRDEQYF
TGTGCCAGCAGTTTGGGCGGAATTCGGGACGAGCAGTACTTC
>TRBD1|TRBJ2-7|-|TRBV12-3/TRBV12-4
CASSINRGSEQYF
TGTGCCAGCAGTATAAACAGGGGGAGCGAGCAGTACTTC
>TRBD2|TRBJ2-7|few|TRBV4-3
CASSQVLREIEQYF
TGCGCCAGCAGCCAAGTTTTGCGGGAGATCGAGCAGTACTTC
>-|TRBJ2-7|few|TRBV5-1
CASELDGTTDYEQYF
TGCGCCAGCGAACTAGACGGGACAACCGACTACGAGCAGTACTTC
>-|TRBJ2-6|few|TRBV20-1
CSARDYQGLAGANVLTF
TGCAGTGCTAGAGATTACCAGGGTTTAGCTGGGGCCAACGTCCTGACTTTC
>-|TRBJ2-7|few|TRBV7-2
CASSFRSPANEQYF
TGTGCCAGCAGCTTTAGGTCCCCCGCGAACGAGCAGTACTTC
>TRBD2|TRBJ2-7|few|TRBV14
CASSQLAGISSYEQYF
TGTGCCAGCAGCCAATTAGCGGGGATTAGCTCCTACGAGCAGTACTTC
>TRBD2|TRBJ2-5|many|TRBV7-9
CASSLKAGAAETQYF
TGTGCCAGCAGCTTAAAGGCGGGAGCGGCGGAGACCCAGTACTTC